These 29 T cell receptor beta chains were sequenced from one sample in a study of radiation and T cells in renal cell carcinoma. The table came from immunoSEQ multiplex PCR; TCRdb's copy has only in-frame clones and leaves some out. The sample holds about 100,000 clones, about 79% seen once. As for time point: blood 4 weeks post-SBRT, at nephrectomy. The treatment here: 15 Gy SBRT to primary tumor, nephrectomy 4 weeks later. This specimen consisted of blood, obtained from a patient whose treatment included radiotherapy and nephrectomy. The receptors were sampled from a man in his 60s with renal cell carcinoma.

The V and J genes are TRBV19 and TRBJ2-7, with D hard to call. The CDR3 length is 12 residues. Trimming shortened V by 3 bases and J by 4 bases, and 7 bases separated the two germline ends. Germline-derived CDR1 and CDR2 are LNHDA and SQIVND (reference sequence). DNA of the CDR3: TGTGCCAGTAGTATGGGCGGTTACGAGCAGTACTTC. This translates into CASSMGGYEQYF.

The chain uses TRBV21-1 and TRBJ1-4. TRBV21-1 is listed as a pseudogene. The CDR3 length is 18 residues. CDR3: CASSKVWAGRSTNEKLFF. CDR3 in DNA: TGTGCCAGCAGCAAAGTTTGGGCCGGACGCTCAACTAATGAAAAACTGTTTTTT.

J is TRBJ2-4 and V is TRBV21-1; the D call in the table, TRBD2, was not verified against the DNA. TRBV21-1 is an annotated pseudogene. The CDR3 runs 17 residues. The CDR3 is CASSNRDSKLAKNIQYF. The CDR3 DNA sequence: TGTGCCAGCAGCAATCGGGACTCTAAACTAGCCAAAAACATTCAGTACTTC.

The genes are TRBV7-2 and TRBJ2-3; D gene unclear. Germline CDR1 and CDR2: SGHTA and FQGNSA. Trimming stripped 2 bases from V and 0 bases from J, with 6 bases between. This CDR3 has 14 residues. Written as DNA, the CDR3 is TGTGCCAGCAGCTTATCGGCTAGCACAGATACGCAGTATTTT. Amino acids: CASSLSASTDTQYF.

The CDR3 coding sequence is TGCAGCGTTTATCTAGCGGGAGGGCCTTACGAGCAGTACTTC. The encoded protein is CSVYLAGGPYEQYF. The chain uses TRBV29-1 and TRBJ2-7; 12 bases are a match to TRBD2. Germline CDR1 reads SQVTM; CDR2 reads ANQGSEA. The CDR3 length is 14 residues. V lost 5 bases and J lost 4; bases outside the gene matches: 6.

This chain links TRBV9 with TRBJ2-3, with TRBD2 identical over 9 bases. The V gene's germline CDR1 is SGDLS and CDR2 YYNGEE. This CDR3 contains 15 residues. The junction had 10 bases not matched to a gene; V was cut back by 4 bases and J by 7 bases. The CDR3 region has the DNA TGTGCCAGCAGCTCGGGGGCGGGAGGGAGGAATACGCAGTATTTT. Translating it yields CASSSGAGGRNTQYF.

The chain links TRBV19 to TRBJ2-3, with 7 bases aligning to TRBD1. From germline, CDR1 is LNHDA and CDR2 SQIVND (reference sequence). V was pared by 3 bases and J by 2 bases, with 8 bases of the junction left unmatched. CDR3 length: 16 residues. CDR3 protein: CASSITGTADTDTQYF. CDR3 coding DNA: TGTGCCAGTAGTATTACCGGGACAGCCGACACAGATACGCAGTATTTT.

V and J are TRBV2 and TRBJ1-2; D gene uncertain. V lost 4 bases and J 2 bases, leaving 8 bases between the germline ends. Per the germline V gene, CDR1 is SNHLY and CDR2 is FYNNEI. This CDR3 is built from 13 residues. The CDR3 DNA is TGTGCCAGCAGTGCACAACCAAACTATGGCTACACCTTC. Protein: CASSAQPNYGYTF.

This clone came up once. The chain uses TRBV7-9 and TRBJ1-4; D is uncertain. Germline CDR1 is SEHNR and CDR2 is FQNEAQ (reference sequence). The V gene lost 5 bases and the J gene lost 0 bases, with 10 bases spanning the gap. The CDR3 consists of 15 residues. CDR3 bases: TGTGCCAGCAGCCCTACATTTGCAACTAATGAAAAACTGTTTTTT. Translated, it gives CASSPTFATNEKLFF.

This rearrangement joins TRBV5-1 to TRBJ2-5; 10 nucleotides agree with TRBD2. The CDR3 length is 15 residues. Losses at the gene ends were 2 bases for V and 4 bases for J; bases not matched to a gene: 5. Germline V gives CDR1 SGHRS, CDR2 YFSETQ. The CDR3 DNA sequence: TGCGCCAGCAGCTTAGCGGGAGGGCCCGGAGAGACCCAGTACTTC. Residues: CASSLAGGPGETQYF.

V and J are TRBV10-1 and TRBJ2-3; maybe TRBD2 (6 bases). Germline assignment: CDR1 WNHNN and CDR2 SYGVQD (reference sequence). The CDR3 totals 17 residues. The V end lost 0 bases, the J end lost 4 bases, and 17 bases lay between the germline ends. CDR3 DNA sequence: TGCGCCAGCAGTGAGTCGGTCTCGGGGGTGGTGGCAGATACGCAGTATTTT. Encoded protein: CASSESVSGVVADTQYF.

The chain combines TRBV5-4 with TRBJ2-5; the D gene could be TRBD1 or TRBD2 (6 bases each). Germline V CDR1 and CDR2: SGHNT, YYREEE (reference sequence). This CDR3 region has 12 residues. Trimming removed 5 bases from V and 6 bases from J, with 11 bases in between. As DNA, the CDR3 is TGTGCCAGCAGGGAGGGGGAGAAGACCCAGTACTTC. Amino acids: CASREGEKTQYF. The entire variable domain, with the rest obtained from reference TRBV5-4 and TRBJ2-5, is as follows: ETGVTQSPTHLIKTRGQQVTLRCSSQSGHNTVSWYQQALGQGPQFIFQYYREEENGRGNFPPRFSGLQFPNYSSELNVNALELDDSALYLCASREGEKTQYFGPGTRLLVL.

This chain joins TRBV7-2 and TRBJ1-2, with 7 bases that match TRBD1. Trimming at V came to 4 bases and at J to 0 bases, leaving 2 bases not matched to a gene. The germline gives CDR1 SGHTA, CDR2 FQGNSA. This CDR3 region has 14 residues. The CDR3 protein is CASSSQGTNYGYTF. The CDR3 nucleotides read TGTGCCAGCAGCTCACAGGGGACTAACTATGGCTACACCTTC.

This CDR3 reads CASSQGLTLSYEQYF. In DNA form, the CDR3 reads TGTGCCAGCAGCCAGGGCCTGACTCTCTCCTACGAGCAGTACTTC. This rearrangement joins TRBV4-2 to TRBJ2-7; D uncertain. The CDR3 extends over 15 amino acids. Deletions cut 3 bases from V and 0 bases from J, with 12 bases between. In germline, CDR1 is LGHNA, CDR2 YNFKEQ.

The chain couples TRBV2 to TRBJ2-7, with 12 bases identical to TRBD2. J gave up 4 bases and V 0 bases, and 4 bases lay outside the gene matches. The CDR3 runs to 16 residues. CDR1 is SNHLY, CDR2 FYNNEI, per germline. This CDR3 is CASSEAQLAGGYEQYF. As DNA, the CDR3 is TGTGCCAGCAGTGAAGCGCAACTAGCGGGAGGTTACGAGCAGTACTTC.

This chain links TRBV14 with TRBJ1-2; D possibly corresponds to TRBD1 (5 bases). The germline V gene has CDR1 SGHDN and CDR2 FVKESK. This CDR3 region has 13 residues. Trimming shortened V by 2 bases and J by 7 bases, and 11 bases separated the two germline ends. The CDR3 region has the DNA TGTGCCAGCAGCCAATGGCGCCAGGGTGGCTACACCTTC. This encodes CASSQWRQGGYTF.

The CDR3 is CASSLVEGNTEAFF. In nucleotides, the CDR3 is TGCGCCAGCAGTCTTGTAGAGGGGAACACTGAAGCTTTCTTT. V gene TRBV5-1 combines with J gene TRBJ1-1; D unresolved. The CDR3 runs to 14 residues. Trimming pared 5 bases from V and 1 base from J, leaving 12 bases between. CDR1 and CDR2 (germline): SGHRS, YFSETQ.

V and J are TRBV7-2 and TRBJ2-3, with a tentative D call TRBD1 (6 bases). The CDR3 covers 15 residues. V lost 6 bases to trimming and J lost 0 bases, with 13 bases between them. Germline V lookup: CDR1 SGHTA, CDR2 FQGNSA. The CDR3 nucleotides read TGTGCCAGCAGGTCCAGGGGTAGGAGCACAGATACGCAGTATTTT. Protein sequence: CASRSRGRSTDTQYF.

This clone was seen at least ten times. This sequence joins TRBV7-2 and TRBJ2-3; D ambiguous. The CDR3 length is 13 residues. The germline CDR1 and CDR2 sequences are SGHTA and FQGNSA. V lost 1 base and J lost 5, with 7 bases in between. This CDR3 reads CASSLGARDTQYF. CDR3 nucleotides: TGTGCCAGCAGCTTAGGGGCCCGAGATACGCAGTATTTT.

The V gene is TRBV6-6, the J gene TRBJ1-6; tentatively, D is TRBD1 (6 bases). Germline V gives CDR1 MNHNY, CDR2 SVGAGI (reference sequence). V dropped 8 bases and J dropped 9 bases, with 17 bases sitting between them. The CDR3 sequence is 14 residues long. CDR3 residues: CASAYRDVASPLHF. CDR3 DNA sequence: TGTGCCAGCGCCTACAGGGACGTGGCTTCACCCCTCCACTTT.

The chain is built from TRBV5-8 and TRBJ2-7; 12 bases align to TRBD2. The CDR3 runs 15 residues. Germline-derived CDR1 and CDR2 are SGHTS and YDEGEE. The V and J ends lost 1 base and 2 bases, in that order; junction bases with no gene match: 1. CDR3: CASSLRLAGAYEQYF. In DNA, the CDR3 is TGTGCCAGCAGCTTGCGACTAGCGGGAGCCTACGAGCAGTACTTC.

The V gene is TRBV19, the J gene TRBJ1-5; D gene unclear. The ends were cut back, 2 bases at V and 5 bases at J, with 10 bases in the middle. The CDR3 totals 14 residues. Germline V gene lookup returns CDR1 LNHDA and CDR2 SQIVND (reference sequence). CDR3 amino acids: CASSIRSLYQPQHF. For the CDR3, the DNA is TGTGCCAGTAGTATAAGAAGCCTTTATCAGCCCCAGCATTTT.

This clone is a singleton in its sample. V and J are TRBV30 and TRBJ2-7; D call uncertain. V lost 1 base and J 3 bases, leaving 4 bases between the germline ends. The CDR3 consists of 11 residues. The germline gives CDR1 GTSNPN, CDR2 SVGIG (reference sequence). The CDR3 spells CAWSGDYEQYF. The CDR3 DNA reads TGTGCCTGGAGTGGGGACTACGAGCAGTACTTC.

DNA for the CDR3: TGTGCCGGCATGAGAGCGGGGCTCTCCTACGAGCAGTACTTC. This translates into CAGMRAGLSYEQYF. V and J are TRBV2 and TRBJ2-7; 7 bases fit TRBD2. V shed 11 bases and J 0 bases; nucleotides not matched to a gene: 10. Germline values: CDR1 SNHLY, CDR2 FYNNEI. This CDR3 spans 14 amino acids.

This chain links TRBV10-3 with TRBJ2-7; either TRBD1 or TRBD2 may supply D (6 bases each). With 3 bases removed from V and 7 bases from J, the gap between germline ends came to 16 bases. The CDR3 sequence is 14 residues long. Germline CDR1 reads ENHRY; CDR2 reads SYGVKD. The CDR3: CAISDNREVKEQYF. Here the CDR3 DNA reads TGTGCCATCAGTGATAACAGGGAGGTAAAAGAGCAGTACTTC.

V and J are TRBV27 and TRBJ2-7; D uncertain. Germline V gene data show CDR1 as MNHEY and CDR2 as SMNVEV (reference sequence). CDR3 length: 10 amino acids. V was pared by 8 bases and J by 3 bases, with 5 bases between. The DNA for the CDR3 is TGTGCCAGCGTCGACTACGAGCAGTACTTC. Its translation: CASVDYEQYF.

CDR3 DNA: TGTGCCAGCAGCCCCCAGGGACAGGAGGGACGCTATGGCTACACCTTC. It codes for CASSPQGQEGRYGYTF. The chain carries TRBV7-9 and TRBJ1-2, with 8 bases aligning to TRBD1. This CDR3 is built from 16 residues. Germline CDR1 is SEHNR and CDR2 is FQNEAQ (reference sequence). After removal of 5 bases from V and 4 bases from J, the junction contained 12 bases not matched to a gene. The entire variable domain, with the rest obtained from reference TRBV7-9 and TRBJ1-2, is as follows: DTGVSQNPRHKITKRGQNVTFRCDPISEHNRLYWYRQTLGQGPEFLTYFQNEAQLEKSRLLSDRFSAERPKGSFSTLEIQRTEQGDSAMYLCASSPQGQEGRYGYTFGSGTRLTVV.

V and J are TRBV19 and TRBJ2-7; the match to TRBD1 covers 9 bases. V dropped 4 bases and J dropped 5; count of bases not matched to a gene: 15. The V gene's germline CDR1 is LNHDA and CDR2 SQIVND (reference sequence). The CDR3 is 17 residues long. For the CDR3, the DNA is TGTGCCAGTAGTAAACGGCCCTCCGGACAGGGGAGGAACGAGCAGTACTTC. Its translation: CASSKRPSGQGRNEQYF.

The genes are TRBV6-6 and TRBJ1-1; D perhaps matches TRBD1 (5 bases). The length of the CDR3 is 14 residues. Germline V lookup: CDR1 MNHNY, CDR2 SVGAGI (reference sequence). With 0 bases removed from V and 8 bases from J, the gap between germline ends came to 13 bases. DNA for the CDR3: TGTGCCAGCAGTTACTCGTCAGGGTTGGGGGAAGCTTTCTTT. It is translated as CASSYSSGLGEAFF.